This T cell receptor beta chain was captured by sequencing in a study of lymphopenia after photon versus proton radiotherapy. This table comes from immunoSEQ multiplex PCR, and its TCRdb copy is limited to in-frame clones, with some not included. The profile shows 15,000 or so clones, approximately 80% of them singletons. The CDR3 consists of 14 residues. J lost 11 bases, V lost 0 bases, and 8 bases had no gene match. Germline V gene sequence: CDR1 SGHTS, CDR2 YDEGEE. This clonotype originated in a man aged 65-85 years with pancreatic cancer. Sequenced here: peripheral blood, sampled from a patient treated with proton-based radiotherapy. The chain combines TRBV5-8 with TRBJ1-1; the match to TRBD1 covers 9 bases. This chain's CDR3 is CASSLARTGDLAFF. Here the CDR3 DNA reads TGTGCCAGCAGCTTGGCCAGGACAGGGGATCTGGCTTTCTTT.